What follows are 3 T cell receptor beta chains derived from one specimen sequenced in a study of T cells in Graves' hyperthyroidism and ophthalmopathy. What was amplified from RNA transcripts were TCR beta CDR3 regions. The TCR CDR3 first-round RT-PCR relied on the HTBI primer set. TCRdb itself ran the multiplex PCR reads through MiXCR, one entry per CDR3 protein. The sample includes about 420,000 distinct CDR3 sequences, approximately 14% of them seen just once. The sequenced material came from blood. Receptors were obtained from a woman aged 18-29 years with Graves' hyperthyroidism.

Many counts were recorded for this clonotype. The rearrangement links TRBV11-1 to TRBJ2-2; TRBD2 is a possible D gene (5 bases). Trimming took off 6 bases at V and 10 bases at J, with 18 bases between the two ends. Germline CDR1 is SGHAT and CDR2 is FQDESV (reference sequence). The CDR3 loop spans 14 amino acids. This CDR3 reads CASRNLGSSVELFF. The CDR3 nucleotides are TGTGCCAGCAGGAACCTAGGTAGTAGCGTGGAGCTGTTTTTT.

This clonotype was counted ten times or more. The chain carries TRBV11-2 and TRBJ2-7; 13 bases fit TRBD2. Germline assignment: CDR1 SGHAT and CDR2 FQNNGV. CDR3 size: 16 residues. V dropped 0 bases and J dropped 5; count of bases not matched to a gene: 4. CDR3 in amino acids: CASSLELAGGLNEQYF. The CDR3 DNA sequence: TGTGCCAGCAGCTTAGAACTAGCGGGGGGGCTTAACGAGCAGTACTTC.

At least ten counts were recorded for this clonotype. The chain has TRBV20-1 and TRBJ1-1, with a possible D match to TRBD1 (5 bases). This CDR3 is 12 amino acids long. Trimming took 4 bases from V and 8 from J, leaving 14 bases between them. Germline V gene sequence: CDR1 DFQATT, CDR2 SNEGSKA (reference sequence). The CDR3 bases are TGCAGTGCTATCTCCCGGGGGTCCGAAGCTTTCTTT. This translates into CSAISRGSEAFF.